This T cell receptor beta chain was obtained from a study of beta chain features in type 1 diabetes. Study information: Patients looked much like healthy donors when it came to age, gender and cell yields. Study results and caveats: Across all four CD4+ subsets, people with type 1 diabetes showed modestly shorter TCRB CDR3s.

As concerns this clone: Its antigen is undetermined.

This CDR3 contains 15 residues. The V end was cut by 0 bases, the J end by 7 bases, with 10 bases between. The germline gives CDR1 MGHRA, CDR2 YSYEKL. Expressed TCRB transcripts got sequenced, as all isolated RNA was reverse transcribed. Generated by immunoSEQ multiplex PCR, the TCRdb table keeps only in-frame clones and is missing some. This table has hundreds of thousands of clones, around an eighth appearing once. The chain carries TRBV4-1 and TRBJ1-6; D remains ambiguous. This sequence originates from a woman between 18 and 29 years old with type 1 diabetes. The sequenced sample was naive CD4+ T cells from blood. The CDR3 coding sequence is TGCGCCAGCAGCCAAGATCTCCGGGTAAATTCACCCCTCCACTTT. It encodes CASSQDLRVNSPLHF.